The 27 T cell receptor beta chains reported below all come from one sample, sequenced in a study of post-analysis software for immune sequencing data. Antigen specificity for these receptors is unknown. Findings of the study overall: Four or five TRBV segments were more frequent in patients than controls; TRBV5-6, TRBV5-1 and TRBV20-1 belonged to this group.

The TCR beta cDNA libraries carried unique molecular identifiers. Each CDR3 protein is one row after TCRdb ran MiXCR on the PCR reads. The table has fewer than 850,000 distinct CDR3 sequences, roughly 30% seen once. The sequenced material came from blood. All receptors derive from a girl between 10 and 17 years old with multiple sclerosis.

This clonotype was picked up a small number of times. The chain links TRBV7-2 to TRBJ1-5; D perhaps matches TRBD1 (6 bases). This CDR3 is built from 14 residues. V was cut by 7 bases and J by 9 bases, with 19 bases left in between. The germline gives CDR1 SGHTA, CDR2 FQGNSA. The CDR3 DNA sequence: TGTGCCAGCACCTCCGGGACACCTTATCGGCCCCAGCATTTT. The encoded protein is CASTSGTPYRPQHF.

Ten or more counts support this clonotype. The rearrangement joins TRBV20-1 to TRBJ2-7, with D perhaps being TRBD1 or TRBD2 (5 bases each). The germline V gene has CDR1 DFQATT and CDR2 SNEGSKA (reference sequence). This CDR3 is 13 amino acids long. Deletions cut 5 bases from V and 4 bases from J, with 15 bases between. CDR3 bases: TGCAGTGCTCAAAAGGGGCTAGCTTACGAGCAGTACTTC. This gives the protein CSAQKGLAYEQYF.

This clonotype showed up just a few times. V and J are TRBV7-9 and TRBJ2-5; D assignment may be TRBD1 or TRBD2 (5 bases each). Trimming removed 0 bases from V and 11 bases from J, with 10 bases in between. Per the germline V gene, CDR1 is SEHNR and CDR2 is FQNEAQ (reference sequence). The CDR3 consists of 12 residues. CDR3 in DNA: TGTGCCAGCAGCTTAGCCGGGGCAGGGCAGTACTTC. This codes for CASSLAGAGQYF.

The CDR3 DNA follows: TGCAGTGCTAGGCCTGGGGTGGGTTCACCCCTCCACTTT. Translated, it gives CSARPGVGSPLHF. V usage is TRBV20-1 and J usage is TRBJ1-6; D remains unclear. The V end was cut by 3 bases, the J end by 9 bases, with 12 bases between. This CDR3 is built from 13 residues. Germline CDR1 reads DFQATT; CDR2 reads SNEGSKA (reference sequence).

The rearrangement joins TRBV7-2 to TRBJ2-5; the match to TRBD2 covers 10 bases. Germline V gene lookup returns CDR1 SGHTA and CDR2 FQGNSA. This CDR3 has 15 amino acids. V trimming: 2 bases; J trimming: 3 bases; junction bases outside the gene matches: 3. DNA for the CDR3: TGTGCCAGCAGCTTATATCTAGCGGGAGAAGAGACCCAGTACTTC. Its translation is CASSLYLAGEETQYF. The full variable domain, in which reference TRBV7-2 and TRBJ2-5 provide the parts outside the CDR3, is GAGVSQSPSNKVTEKGKDVELRCDPISGHTALYWYRQSLGQGLEFLIYFQGNSAPDKSGLPSDRFSAERTGGSVSTLTIQRTQQEDSAVYLCASSLYLAGEETQYFGPGTRLLVL.

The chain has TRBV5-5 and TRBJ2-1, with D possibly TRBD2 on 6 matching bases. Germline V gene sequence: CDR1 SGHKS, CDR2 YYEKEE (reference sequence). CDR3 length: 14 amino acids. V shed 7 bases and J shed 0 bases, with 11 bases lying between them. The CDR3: CASGAGYSYNEQFF. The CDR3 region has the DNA TGTGCCAGCGGCGCGGGGTACTCCTACAATGAGCAGTTCTTC.

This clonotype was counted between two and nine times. CDR3 region: CASSTGLEQYF. In nucleotides, the CDR3 is TGTGCCAGCTCAACGGGTCTCGAGCAGTACTTC. The chain links TRBV18 to TRBJ2-7; D remains unclear. This CDR3 contains 11 residues. Trimming pared 5 bases from V and 6 bases from J, leaving 8 bases between. The germline gives CDR1 KGHSH, CDR2 LQKENI. Looking up the rest from reference TRBV18 and TRBJ2-7 gives the full variable domain: NAGVMQNPRHLVRRRGQEARLRCSPMKGHSHVYWYRQLPEEGLKFMVYLQKENIIDESGMPKERFSAEFPKEGPSILRIQQVVRGDSAAYFCASSTGLEQYFGPGTRLTVT.

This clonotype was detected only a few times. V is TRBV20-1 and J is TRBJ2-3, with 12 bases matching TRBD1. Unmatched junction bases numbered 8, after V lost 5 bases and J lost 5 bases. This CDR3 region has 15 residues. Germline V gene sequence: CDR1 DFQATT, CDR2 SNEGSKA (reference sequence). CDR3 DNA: TGCAGTGCTCCTTCCGGGACAGGGGGCAGAGATACGCAGTATTTT. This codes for CSAPSGTGGRDTQYF.

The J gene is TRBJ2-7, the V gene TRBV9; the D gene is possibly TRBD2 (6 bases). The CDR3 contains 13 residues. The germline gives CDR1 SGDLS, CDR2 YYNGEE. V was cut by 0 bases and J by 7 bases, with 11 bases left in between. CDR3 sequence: CASSVGGIGEQYF. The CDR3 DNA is TGTGCCAGCAGCGTAGGCGGGATCGGGGAGCAGTACTTC.

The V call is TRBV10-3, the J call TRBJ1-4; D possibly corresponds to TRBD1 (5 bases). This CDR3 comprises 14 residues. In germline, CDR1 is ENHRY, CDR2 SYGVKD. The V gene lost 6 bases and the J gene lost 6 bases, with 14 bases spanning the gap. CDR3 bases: TGTGCCATCAGATCCGGGGGGTCTGATGAAAAACTGTTTTTT. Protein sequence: CAIRSGGSDEKLFF.

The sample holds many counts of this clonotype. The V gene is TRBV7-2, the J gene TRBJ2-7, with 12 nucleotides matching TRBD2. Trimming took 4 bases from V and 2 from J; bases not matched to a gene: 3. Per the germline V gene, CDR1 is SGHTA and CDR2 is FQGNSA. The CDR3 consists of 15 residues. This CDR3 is CASSSTSGRTYEQYF. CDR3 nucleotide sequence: TGTGCCAGCAGCTCAACTAGCGGGAGGACCTACGAGCAGTACTTC.

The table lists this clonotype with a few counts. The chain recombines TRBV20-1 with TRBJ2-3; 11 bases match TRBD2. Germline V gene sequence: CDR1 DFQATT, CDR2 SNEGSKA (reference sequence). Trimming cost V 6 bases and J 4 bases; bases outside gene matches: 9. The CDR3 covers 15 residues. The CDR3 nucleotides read TGCAGTGCCCCGAGACTAGCGGGGCGATCAGATACGCAGTATTTT. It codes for CSAPRLAGRSDTQYF.

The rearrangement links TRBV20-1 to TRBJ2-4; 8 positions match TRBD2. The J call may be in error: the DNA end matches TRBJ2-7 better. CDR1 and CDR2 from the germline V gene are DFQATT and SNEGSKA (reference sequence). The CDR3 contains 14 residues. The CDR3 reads CSAYTGLVRGEQYF. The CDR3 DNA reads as TGCAGTGCTTACACGGGACTAGTCCGGGGCGAGCAGTACTTC.

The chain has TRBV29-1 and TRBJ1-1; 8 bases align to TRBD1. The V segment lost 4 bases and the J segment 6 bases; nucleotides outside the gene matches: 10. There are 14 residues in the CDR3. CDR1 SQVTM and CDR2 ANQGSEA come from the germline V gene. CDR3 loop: CSVGGWGQASEAFF. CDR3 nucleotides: TGCAGCGTTGGGGGGTGGGGACAGGCTTCTGAAGCTTTCTTT.

In nucleotides, the CDR3 is TGTGCCAGCAGTGAATTCGGCTACGAGCAGTACTTC. It is translated as CASSEFGYEQYF. The V and J genes are TRBV6-1 and TRBJ2-7; no firm D call. Germline CDR1 and CDR2: MNHNS and SASEGT. The length of the CDR3 is 12 residues. Trimming pared 2 bases from V and 3 bases from J, leaving 5 bases between.

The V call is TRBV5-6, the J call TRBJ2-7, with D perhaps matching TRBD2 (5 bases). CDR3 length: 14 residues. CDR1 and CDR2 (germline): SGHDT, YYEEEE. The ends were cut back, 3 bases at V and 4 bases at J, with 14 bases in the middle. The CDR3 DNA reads TGTGCCAGCAGCTCCCCGCGGGCCCCATACGAGCAGTACTTC. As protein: CASSSPRAPYEQYF. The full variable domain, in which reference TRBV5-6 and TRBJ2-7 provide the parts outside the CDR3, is DAGVTQSPTHLIKTRGQQVTLRCSPKSGHDTVSWYQQALGQGPQFIFQYYEEEERQRGNFPDRFSGHQFPNYSSELNVNALLLGDSALYLCASSSPRAPYEQYFGPGTRLTVT.

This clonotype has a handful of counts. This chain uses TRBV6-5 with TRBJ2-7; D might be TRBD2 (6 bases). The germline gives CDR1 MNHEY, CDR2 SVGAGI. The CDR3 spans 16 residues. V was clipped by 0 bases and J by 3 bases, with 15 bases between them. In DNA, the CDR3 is TGTGCCAGCAGTTACTCGAGTTTTGGAGGGGTCTACGAGCAGTACTTC. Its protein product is CASSYSSFGGVYEQYF.

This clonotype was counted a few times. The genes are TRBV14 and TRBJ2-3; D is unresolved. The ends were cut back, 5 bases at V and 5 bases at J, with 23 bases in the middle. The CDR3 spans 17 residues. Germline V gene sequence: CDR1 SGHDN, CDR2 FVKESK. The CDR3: CASSVIDGLRYGDTQYF. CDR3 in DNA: TGTGCCAGCAGCGTGATCGACGGCTTGAGGTATGGAGATACGCAGTATTTT. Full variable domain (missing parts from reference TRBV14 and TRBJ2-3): EAGVTQFPSHSVIEKGQTVTLRCDPISGHDNLYWYRRVMGKEIKFLLHFVKESKQDESGMPNNRFLAERTGGTYSTLKVQPAELEDSGVYFCASSVIDGLRYGDTQYFGPGTRLTVL.

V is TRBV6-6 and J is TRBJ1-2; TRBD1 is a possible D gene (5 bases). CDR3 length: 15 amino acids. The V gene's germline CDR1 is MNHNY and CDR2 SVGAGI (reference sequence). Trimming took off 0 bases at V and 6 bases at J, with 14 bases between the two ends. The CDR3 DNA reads TGTGCCAGCAGTTACTCGCTGGGGGAGACGGATGGCTACACCTTC. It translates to CASSYSLGETDGYTF.

CDR3 DNA: TGTGCCAGCAGTAAACAGGGGAGGGAGTTCTTC. It specifies CASSKQGREFF. J is TRBJ2-1 and V is TRBV6-5; D is tentatively TRBD1 or TRBD2 (7 bases each). Germline V gene lookup returns CDR1 MNHEY and CDR2 SVGAGI. V gave up 5 bases and J gave up 14 bases, with 13 bases separating them. CDR3 length equals 11 residues.

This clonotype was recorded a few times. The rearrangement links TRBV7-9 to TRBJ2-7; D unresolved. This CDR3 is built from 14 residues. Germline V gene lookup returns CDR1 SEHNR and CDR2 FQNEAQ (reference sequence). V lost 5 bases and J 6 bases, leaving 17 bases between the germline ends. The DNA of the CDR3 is TGTGCCAGCAGCGGGCCCCGGGCTGTCTCCGAGCAGTACTTC. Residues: CASSGPRAVSEQYF.

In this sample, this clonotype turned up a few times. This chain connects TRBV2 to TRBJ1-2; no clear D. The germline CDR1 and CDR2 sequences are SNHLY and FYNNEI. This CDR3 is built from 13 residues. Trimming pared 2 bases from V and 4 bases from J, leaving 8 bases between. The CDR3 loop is CASSEMQVYGYTF. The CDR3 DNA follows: TGTGCCAGCAGTGAAATGCAGGTCTATGGCTACACCTTC. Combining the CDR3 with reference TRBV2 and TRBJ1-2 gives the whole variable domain EPEVTQTPSHQVTQMGQEVILRCVPISNHLYFYWYRQILGQKVEFLVSFYNNEISEKSEIFDDQFSVERPDGSNFTLKIRSTKLEDSAMYFCASSEMQVYGYTFGSGTRLTVV.

The chain's CDR3 is CAGADVLTDTQYF. CDR3 coding DNA: TGTGCCGGGGCGGACGTATTAACAGATACGCAGTATTTT. The V and J genes are TRBV7-2 and TRBJ2-3, with D perhaps TRBD1 (5 bases). V was trimmed by 11 bases and J by 3 bases, leaving 15 bases between them. The CDR3 has 13 residues. Germline CDR1 is SGHTA and CDR2 is FQGNSA.

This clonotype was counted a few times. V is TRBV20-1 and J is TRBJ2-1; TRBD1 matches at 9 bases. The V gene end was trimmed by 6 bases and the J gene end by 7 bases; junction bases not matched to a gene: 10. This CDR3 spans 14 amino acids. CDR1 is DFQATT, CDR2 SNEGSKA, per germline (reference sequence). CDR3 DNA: TGCAGTGCCCATACAGGGGGCCCTCGGAATGAGCAGTTCTTC. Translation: CSAHTGGPRNEQFF.

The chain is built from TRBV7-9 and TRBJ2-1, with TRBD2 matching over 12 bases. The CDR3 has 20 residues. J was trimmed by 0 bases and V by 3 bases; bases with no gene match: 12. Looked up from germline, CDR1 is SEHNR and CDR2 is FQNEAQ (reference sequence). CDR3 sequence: CASSFLGTSGSRSSYNEQFF. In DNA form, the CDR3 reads TGTGCCAGCAGCTTCCTCGGGACTAGCGGGTCCCGCAGCTCCTACAATGAGCAGTTCTTC.

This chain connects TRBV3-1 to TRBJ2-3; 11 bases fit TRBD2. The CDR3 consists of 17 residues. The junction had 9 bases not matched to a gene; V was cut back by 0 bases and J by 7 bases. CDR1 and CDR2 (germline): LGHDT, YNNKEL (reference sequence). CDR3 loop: CASSQETRLAGRYTQYF. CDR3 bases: TGTGCCAGCAGCCAAGAAACCCGACTAGCGGGAAGGTATACGCAGTATTTT.

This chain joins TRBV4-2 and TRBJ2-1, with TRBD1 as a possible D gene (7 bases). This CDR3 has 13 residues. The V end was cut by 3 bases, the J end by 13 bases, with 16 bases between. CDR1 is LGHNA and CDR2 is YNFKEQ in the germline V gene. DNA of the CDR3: TGTGCCAGCAGCCAGCCTCAGGGGGGCCGACAGTTCTTC. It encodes CASSQPQGGRQFF.